The T cell receptor (beta chain) described here comes from a study of early T cells in non-severe SARS-CoV-2 infection. Findings of the study overall: Comparison of clonotypes with VDJdb favored anti-spike CD8 responses while missing private and CD4 specificities.

The sample holds a few counts of this clonotype. Its cognate antigen is unknown. Attachment of unique molecular identifiers was made to individual cDNA molecules. TCRdb redid the calling of the 5' RACE reads with MiXCR, one entry per CDR3 protein. The sample holds more than 75,000 distinct CDR3 sequences, around 15% seen once. This TCR came from an adult who was a healthcare worker with PCR-confirmed SARS-CoV-2 infection or an uninfected control (not recorded which). The sample was whole blood.

The chain's CDR3 is CASSQEVSPLHF. Here the CDR3 DNA reads TGTGCCAGCAGCCAAGAGGTTTCACCCCTCCACTTT. This sequence joins TRBV3-1 and TRBJ1-6; D gene ambiguous. Germline values: CDR1 LGHDT, CDR2 YNNKEL (reference sequence). CDR3 length: 12 amino acids. V lost 0 bases, J lost 9 bases, and 3 bases lay in between. The variable domain in full, completed from reference TRBV3-1 and TRBJ1-6, reads DTAVSQTPKYLVTQMGNDKSIKCEQNLGHDTMYWYKQDSKKFLKIMFSYNNKELIINETVPNRFSPKSPDKAHLNLHINSLELGDSAVYFCASSQEVSPLHFGNGTRLTVT.